Listed below are T cell receptor beta chains from one sample, sequenced in a study of T cells in Graves' hyperthyroidism and ophthalmopathy. MiXCR, applied by TCRdb to the multiplex PCR reads, yields one record per CDR3 protein. The table lists around 300,000 distinct CDR3 sequences, 10% to 15% of them singletons. The sample comprised blood. The receptors shown here come from a young woman with Graves' hyperthyroidism that later progressed to Graves' ophthalmopathy. Each CDR3 is given without its conserved first and last residue. Fields, in order: V gene, J gene, CDR3 protein.

TRBV19	TRBJ2-7	ASNTLPYEQY
TRBV13	TRBJ1-1	ASSRNRGFGSMNTEAF
TRBV27	TRBJ2-3	ASMALGRISTDTQY
TRBV9	TRBJ2-3	ASSVKADTQY
TRBV6-2/TRBV6-3	TRBJ2-2	ASGLGATGELF
TRBV2	TRBJ2-2	ATPPGPGELF
TRBV7-2	TRBJ2-1	ASSLAADSYNEQF
TRBV28	TRBJ2-7	ASSAGTGHEQY
TRBV28	TRBJ1-1	ASSFLGSDTEAF
TRBV4-2	TRBJ2-3	ASSKGLERTDTQY
TRBV2	TRBJ1-5	ASHRGLGQPQH
TRBV29-1	TRBJ2-1	SVEELATNNEQF
TRBV29-1	TRBJ2-1	SVEGAGTSYNEQF
TRBV30	TRBJ2-1	AWILREKRVNEQF
TRBV28	TRBJ2-7	ASSWDRVYEQY
TRBV6-2/TRBV6-3	TRBJ1-4	ASSYSIFSSPGQGAHTNEKLF
TRBV7-2	TRBJ2-1	ASSLGTPNEQF
TRBV7-8	TRBJ2-1	ASSRGLAGGRRNEQF
TRBV7-2	TRBJ2-1	ASSFGQSYNEQF
TRBV27	TRBJ2-3	ASRPGTETLTDTQY
TRBV11-2	TRBJ2-1	ASTRMATVYNEQF
TRBV4-3	TRBJ2-4	ASSQQMGPTYIQY
TRBV11-2	TRBJ2-7	ASSTGQGAYEQY
TRBV4-3	TRBJ1-2	ASSRTGLGGYT
TRBV6-2/TRBV6-3	TRBJ2-3	ASSYGGLAGRADTQY
TRBV5-1	TRBJ2-1	ASSFPTSDEQF
TRBV6-2/TRBV6-3	TRBJ2-1	ASSYPLLGGAYNEQF
TRBV3-1	TRBJ2-5	ASSQELQGETQY
TRBV19	TRBJ2-4	ASSIGAKSIQY
TRBV12-3/TRBV12-4	TRBJ2-1	ASSPLEGEQF
TRBV10-3	TRBJ2-2	AISPVGANTGELF
TRBV24-1	TRBJ2-1	ATSVSPGHYNEQF
TRBV7-2	TRBJ2-7	ASSLAAGTYEQY
TRBV7-2	TRBJ1-5	ASSQDRFNQPQH
TRBV20-1	TRBJ2-7	SARPPQGAAGDSYEQY
TRBV7-8	TRBJ2-7	ASSLAWQGQQY
TRBV4-3	TRBJ2-2	ASSTSGETGELF
TRBV7-3	TRBJ1-5	ASSLWDPSNQPQH
TRBV6-1	TRBJ1-5	ASSKDEGQPQH
TRBV20-1	TRBJ2-4	SARGEGENIQY
TRBV19	TRBJ2-7	ATGQGRGEQY
TRBV15	TRBJ2-5	ATSRTTGRAQH
TRBV6-6	TRBJ2-2	ASSYSTSGRAGDTGELF
TRBV12-3/TRBV12-4	TRBJ1-1	ASSHGQGGSTEAF
TRBV4-3	TRBJ1-1	ASSQVGRSYTEAF
TRBV7-2	TRBJ2-1	ATRTSVTNEQF
TRBV9	TRBJ2-1	ASSPSSGRTYNEQF
TRBV28	TRBJ2-3	ASQRLLDTDTQY
TRBV9	TRBJ2-3	ASSAAPMTTDTQY
TRBV18	TRBJ2-7	TSSPGQGAYEQY
TRBV19	TRBJ1-1	ASSISLDLNTEAF
TRBV4-1	TRBJ2-3	ASSQVTGTDTQY
TRBV19	TRBJ2-5	ASSPTGADRGTQY
TRBV20-1	TRBJ2-2	SATGGATGELF
TRBV18	TRBJ1-2	ASSPDSGSYGYT
TRBV5-4	TRBJ2-1	ASSRPTGGVFEQF
TRBV6-2/TRBV6-3	TRBJ2-7	ASSYPNPGRSLEEQY
TRBV7-2	TRBJ2-7	ASSLTGRDLGEQY
TRBV20-1	TRBJ1-5	SGGGTSNQPQH